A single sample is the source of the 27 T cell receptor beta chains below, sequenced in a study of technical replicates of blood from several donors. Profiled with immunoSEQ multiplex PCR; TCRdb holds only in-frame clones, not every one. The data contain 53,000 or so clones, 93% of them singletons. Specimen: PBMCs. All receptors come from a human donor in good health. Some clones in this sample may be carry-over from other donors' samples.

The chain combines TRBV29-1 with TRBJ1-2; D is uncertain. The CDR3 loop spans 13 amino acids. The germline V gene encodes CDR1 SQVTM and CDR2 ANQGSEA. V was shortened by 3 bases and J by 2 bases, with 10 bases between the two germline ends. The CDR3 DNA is TGCAGCGTTGAGGGCGGGAAAAACTATGGCTACACCTTC. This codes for CSVEGGKNYGYTF.

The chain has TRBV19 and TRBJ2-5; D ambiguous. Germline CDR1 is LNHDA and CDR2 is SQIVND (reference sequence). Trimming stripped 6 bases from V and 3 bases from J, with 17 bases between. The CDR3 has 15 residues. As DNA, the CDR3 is TGTGCCAGTAGATTCCTACATCAGGAAGAAGAGACCCAGTACTTC. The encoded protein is CASRFLHQEEETQYF. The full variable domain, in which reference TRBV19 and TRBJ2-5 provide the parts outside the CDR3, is DGGITQSPKYLFRKEGQNVTLSCEQNLNHDAMYWYRQDPGQGLRLIYYSQIVNDFQKGDIAEGYSVSREKKESFPLTVTSAQKNPTAFYLCASRFLHQEEETQYFGPGTRLLVL.

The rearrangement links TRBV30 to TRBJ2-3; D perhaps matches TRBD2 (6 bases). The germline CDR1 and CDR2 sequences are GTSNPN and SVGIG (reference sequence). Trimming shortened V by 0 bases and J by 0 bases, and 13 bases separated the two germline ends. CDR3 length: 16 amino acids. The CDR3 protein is CAWSVRRGISTDTQYF. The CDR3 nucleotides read TGTGCCTGGAGTGTACGGCGGGGTATAAGCACAGATACGCAGTATTTT.

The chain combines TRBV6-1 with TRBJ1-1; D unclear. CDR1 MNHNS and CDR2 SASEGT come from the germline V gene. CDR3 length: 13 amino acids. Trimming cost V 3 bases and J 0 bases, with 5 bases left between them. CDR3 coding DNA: TGTGCCAGCAGTGATCACATGAACACTGAAGCTTTCTTT. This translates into CASSDHMNTEAFF.

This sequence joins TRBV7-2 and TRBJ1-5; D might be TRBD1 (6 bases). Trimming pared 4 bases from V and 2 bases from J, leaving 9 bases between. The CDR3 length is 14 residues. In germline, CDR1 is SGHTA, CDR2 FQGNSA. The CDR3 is CASSYREGNQPQHF. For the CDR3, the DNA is TGTGCCAGCAGCTACAGGGAAGGCAATCAGCCCCAGCATTTT.

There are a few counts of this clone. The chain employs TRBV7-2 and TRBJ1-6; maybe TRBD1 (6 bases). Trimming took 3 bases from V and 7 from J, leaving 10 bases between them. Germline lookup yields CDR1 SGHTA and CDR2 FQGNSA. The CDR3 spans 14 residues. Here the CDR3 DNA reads TGTGCCAGCAGCTTTCAGGGGAACAATTCACCCCTCCACTTT. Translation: CASSFQGNNSPLHF.

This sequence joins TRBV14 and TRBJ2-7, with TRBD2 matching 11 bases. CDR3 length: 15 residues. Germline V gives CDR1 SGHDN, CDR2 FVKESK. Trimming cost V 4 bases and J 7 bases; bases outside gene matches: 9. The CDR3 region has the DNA TGTGCCAGCAGCCCTCCTAGCGGGAGGTTCAGGGAGCAGTACTTC. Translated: CASSPPSGRFREQYF.

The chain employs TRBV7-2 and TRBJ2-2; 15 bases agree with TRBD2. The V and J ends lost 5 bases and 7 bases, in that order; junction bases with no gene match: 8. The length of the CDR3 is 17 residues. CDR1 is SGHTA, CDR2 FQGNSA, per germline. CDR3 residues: CASSPGLAGGTVGELFF. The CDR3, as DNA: TGTGCCAGCAGCCCCGGACTAGCGGGGGGGACTGTCGGGGAGCTGTTTTTT.

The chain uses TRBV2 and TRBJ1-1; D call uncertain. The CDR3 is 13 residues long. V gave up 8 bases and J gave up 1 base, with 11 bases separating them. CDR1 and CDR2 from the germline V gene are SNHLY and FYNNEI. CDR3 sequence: CASHGASNTEAFF. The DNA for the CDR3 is TGTGCCAGCCATGGTGCGTCGAACACTGAAGCTTTCTTT.

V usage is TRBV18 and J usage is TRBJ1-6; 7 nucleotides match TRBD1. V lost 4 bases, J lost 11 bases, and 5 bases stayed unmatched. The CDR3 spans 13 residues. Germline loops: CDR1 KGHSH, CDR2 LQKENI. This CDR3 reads CASSRGQQTPLHF. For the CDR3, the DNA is TGTGCCAGCTCACGGGGACAGCAAACACCCCTCCACTTT.

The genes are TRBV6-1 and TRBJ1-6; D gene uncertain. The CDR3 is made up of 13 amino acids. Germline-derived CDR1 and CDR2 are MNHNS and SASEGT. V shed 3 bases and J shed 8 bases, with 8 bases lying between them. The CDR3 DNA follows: TGTGCCAGCAGTGATCCGGGAGATTCACCCCTCCACTTT. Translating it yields CASSDPGDSPLHF.

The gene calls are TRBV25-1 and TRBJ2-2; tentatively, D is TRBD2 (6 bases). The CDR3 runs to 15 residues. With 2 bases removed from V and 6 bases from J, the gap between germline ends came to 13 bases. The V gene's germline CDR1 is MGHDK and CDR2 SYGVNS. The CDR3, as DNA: TGTGCCAGCAGTGAAACGGGGACTCTGCCCGGGGAGCTGTTTTTT. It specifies CASSETGTLPGELFF.

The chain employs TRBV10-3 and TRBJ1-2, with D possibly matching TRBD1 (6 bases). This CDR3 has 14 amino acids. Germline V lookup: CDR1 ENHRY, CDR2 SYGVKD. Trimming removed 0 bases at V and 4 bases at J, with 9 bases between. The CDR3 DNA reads TGTGCCATCAGTGAGTCGCCAGGGGTCTATGGCTACACCTTC. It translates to CAISESPGVYGYTF.

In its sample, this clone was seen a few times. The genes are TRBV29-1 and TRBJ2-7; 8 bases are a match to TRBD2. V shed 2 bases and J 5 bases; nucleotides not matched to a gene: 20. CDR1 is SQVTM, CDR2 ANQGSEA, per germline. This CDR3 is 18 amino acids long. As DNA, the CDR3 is TGCAGCGTTGAACTACCGGAGGCGGGAGGTAACCTTGTGAACGAGCAGTACTTC. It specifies CSVELPEAGGNLVNEQYF.

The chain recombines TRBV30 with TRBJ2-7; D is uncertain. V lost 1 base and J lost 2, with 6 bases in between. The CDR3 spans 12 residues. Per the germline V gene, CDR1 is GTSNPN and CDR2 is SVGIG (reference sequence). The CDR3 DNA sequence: TGTGCCTGGAGTGCAGAAGCCTACGAGCAGTACTTC. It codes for CAWSAEAYEQYF.

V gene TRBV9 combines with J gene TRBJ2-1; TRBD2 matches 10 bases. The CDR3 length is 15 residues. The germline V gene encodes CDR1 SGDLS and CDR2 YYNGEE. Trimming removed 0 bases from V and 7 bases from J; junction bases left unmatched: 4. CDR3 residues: CASSVASGSLNEQFF. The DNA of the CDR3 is TGTGCCAGCAGCGTAGCTAGCGGGAGTTTGAATGAGCAGTTCTTC.

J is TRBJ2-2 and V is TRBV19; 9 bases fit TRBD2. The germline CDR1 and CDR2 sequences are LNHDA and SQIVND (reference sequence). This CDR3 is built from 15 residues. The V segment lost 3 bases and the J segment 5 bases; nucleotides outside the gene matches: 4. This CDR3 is CASSMGLAGTGELFF. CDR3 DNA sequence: TGTGCCAGTAGTATGGGTCTAGCGGGGACCGGGGAGCTGTTTTTT.

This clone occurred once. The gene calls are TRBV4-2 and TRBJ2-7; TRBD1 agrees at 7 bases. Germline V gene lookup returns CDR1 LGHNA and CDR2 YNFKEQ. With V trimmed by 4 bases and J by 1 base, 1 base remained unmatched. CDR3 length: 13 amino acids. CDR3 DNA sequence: TGTGCCAGCAGCCCACAGGGGTCCTACGAGCAGTACTTC. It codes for CASSPQGSYEQYF.

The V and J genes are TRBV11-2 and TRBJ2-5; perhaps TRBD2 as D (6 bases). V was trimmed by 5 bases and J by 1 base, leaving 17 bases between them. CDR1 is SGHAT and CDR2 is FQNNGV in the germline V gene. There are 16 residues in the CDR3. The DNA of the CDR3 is TGTGCCAGCAGCGCACCGGGCCGCGGGGCCCAAGAGACCCAGTACTTC. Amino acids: CASSAPGRGAQETQYF.

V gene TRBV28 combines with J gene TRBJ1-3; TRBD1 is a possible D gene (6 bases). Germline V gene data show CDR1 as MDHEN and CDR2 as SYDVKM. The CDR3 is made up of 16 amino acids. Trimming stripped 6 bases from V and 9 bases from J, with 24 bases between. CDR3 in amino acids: CASSSVRGAKGSTIYF. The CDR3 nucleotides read TGTGCCAGCAGCTCCGTCCGGGGGGCCAAGGGTTCCACCATATATTTT.

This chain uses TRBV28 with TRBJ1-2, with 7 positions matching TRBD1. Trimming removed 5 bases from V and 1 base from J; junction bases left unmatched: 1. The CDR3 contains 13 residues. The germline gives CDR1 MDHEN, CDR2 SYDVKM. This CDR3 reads CASSAGGNYGYTF. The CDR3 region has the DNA TGTGCCAGCAGTGCAGGGGGTAACTATGGCTACACCTTC.

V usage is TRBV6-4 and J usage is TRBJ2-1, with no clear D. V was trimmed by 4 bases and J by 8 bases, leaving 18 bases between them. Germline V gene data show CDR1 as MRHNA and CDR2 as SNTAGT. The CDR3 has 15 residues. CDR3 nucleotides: TGTGCCAGCAGTGCAATGGGCCTTGTAATGGATGAGCAGTTCTTC. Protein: CASSAMGLVMDEQFF.

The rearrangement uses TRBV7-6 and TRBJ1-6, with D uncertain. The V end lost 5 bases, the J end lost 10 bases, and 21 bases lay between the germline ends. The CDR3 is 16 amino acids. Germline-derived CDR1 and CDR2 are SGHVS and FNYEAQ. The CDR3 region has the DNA TGTGCCAGCAGCGCCCTCTTTCCCGGGGAGGGATCACCCCTCCACTTT. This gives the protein CASSALFPGEGSPLHF.

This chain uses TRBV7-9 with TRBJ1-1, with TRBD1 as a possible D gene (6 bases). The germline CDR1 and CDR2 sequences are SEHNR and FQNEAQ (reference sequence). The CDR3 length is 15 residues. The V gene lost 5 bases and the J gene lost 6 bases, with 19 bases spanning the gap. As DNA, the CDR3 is TGTGCCAGCAGCCTAACCGACAGGCGAGGGGCTGAAGCTTTCTTT. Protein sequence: CASSLTDRRGAEAFF.

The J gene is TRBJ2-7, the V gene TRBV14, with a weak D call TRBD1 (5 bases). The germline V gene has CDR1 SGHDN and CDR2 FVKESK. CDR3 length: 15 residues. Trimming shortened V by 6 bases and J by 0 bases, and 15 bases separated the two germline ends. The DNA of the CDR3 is TGTGCCAGCAGACTCGCAGGGCGGTACTCCTACGAGCAGTACTTC. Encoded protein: CASRLAGRYSYEQYF.

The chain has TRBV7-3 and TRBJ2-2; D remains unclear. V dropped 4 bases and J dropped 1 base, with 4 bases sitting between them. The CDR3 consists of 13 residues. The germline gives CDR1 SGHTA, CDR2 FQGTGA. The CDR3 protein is CASSSLNTGELFF. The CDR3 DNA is TGTGCCAGCAGCTCATTGAACACCGGGGAGCTGTTTTTT.

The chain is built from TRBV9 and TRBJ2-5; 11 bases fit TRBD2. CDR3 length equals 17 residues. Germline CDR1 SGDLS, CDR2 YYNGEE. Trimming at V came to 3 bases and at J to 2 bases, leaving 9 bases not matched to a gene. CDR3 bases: TGTGCCAGCAGCGGGGGCGGACTAGCGGGCCCTCAAGAGACCCAGTACTTC. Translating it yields CASSGGGLAGPQETQYF.